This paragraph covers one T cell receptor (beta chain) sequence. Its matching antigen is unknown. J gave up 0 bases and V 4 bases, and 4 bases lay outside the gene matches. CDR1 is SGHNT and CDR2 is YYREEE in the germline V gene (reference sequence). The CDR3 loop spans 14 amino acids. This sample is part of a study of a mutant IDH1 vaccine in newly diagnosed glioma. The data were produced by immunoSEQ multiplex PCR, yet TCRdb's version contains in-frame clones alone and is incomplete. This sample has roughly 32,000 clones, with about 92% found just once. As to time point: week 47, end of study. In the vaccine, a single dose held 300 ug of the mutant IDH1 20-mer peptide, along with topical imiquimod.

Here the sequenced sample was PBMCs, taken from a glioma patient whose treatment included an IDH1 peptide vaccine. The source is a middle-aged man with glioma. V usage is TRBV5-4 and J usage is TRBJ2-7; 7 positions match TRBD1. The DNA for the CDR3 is TGTGCCAGCAGCAGACGGGACAGCTCCTACGAGCAGTACTTC. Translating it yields CASSRRDSSYEQYF.